This T cell receptor (beta chain) emerged from a study of graft-versus-host responses after intestinal transplantation. The ends were cut back, 1 base at V and 0 bases at J, with 10 bases in the middle. Per germline, CDR1 MGHRA and CDR2 YSYEKL. This CDR3 has 16 residues. The table came from immunoSEQ multiplex PCR; TCRdb's copy has only in-frame clones and leaves some out. The data contain 14,000 or so clones, roughly two fifths of them seen just once; the ten biggest clones take up 15%. Study-wide points: Declines in HvG clones occurring early post-transplant were associated with peak circulating GvH clone levels.

Plates contained around 200,000 CFSE-labeled responder cells and around 200,000 irradiated, violet-dye-labeled stimulator cells. Sorting was performed after the reaction on proliferating CFSE-low CD3+CD4+ and CD3+CD8+ responders. The rearrangement links TRBV4-1 to TRBJ1-3; D might be TRBD1 (5 bases). This TCR was recovered from a human patient who received an intestinal transplant. The material was alloreactive CD8+ T cells from a mixed lymphocyte reaction culture, obtained before intestinal transplant. As for subset: CFSE-low proliferating T cells sorted from approximately 6-day pre-transplant mixed lymphocyte reaction (GvH or HvG direction). Here the CDR3 DNA reads TGCGCCAGCAGCCAAGGCGGACATTTCTCTGGAAACACCATATATTTT. Its protein is CASSQGGHFSGNTIYF.